These 9 T cell receptor beta chains came from one sample sequenced in a study of T cell changes during pregnancy in multiple sclerosis. Data came from immunoSEQ multiplex PCR; TCRdb stores just in-frame clones and leaves some out. The table lists about 73,000 clones, approximately 92% of them singletons. Sample: peripheral blood, taken in the third trimester of pregnancy. These receptors were obtained from a female donor in good health, enrolled as a control in a pregnancy study.

The V call is TRBV27, the J call TRBJ1-2; 9 nucleotides match TRBD1. The CDR3 has 14 residues. Trimming at V came to 5 bases and at J to 7 bases, leaving 8 bases not matched to a gene. Germline CDR1 is MNHEY and CDR2 is SMNVEV (reference sequence). The CDR3 sequence is CASSPDRGSLGYTF. As DNA, the CDR3 is TGTGCCAGCAGTCCCGACAGGGGGTCCCTTGGCTACACCTTC.

The chain combines TRBV18 with TRBJ1-4; D gene uncertain. Trimming left V 1 base short and J 5 bases short, with 5 bases between. CDR3 length: 13 amino acids. From germline, CDR1 is KGHSH and CDR2 LQKENI. The chain's CDR3 is CASSPLENEKLFF. The CDR3, as DNA: TGTGCCAGCTCACCACTAGAAAATGAAAAACTGTTTTTT.

V usage is TRBV28 and J usage is TRBJ1-3, with D uncertain. The CDR3 spans 15 residues. V was clipped by 2 bases and J by 4 bases, with 12 bases between them. CDR1 is MDHEN and CDR2 is SYDVKM in the germline V gene. The CDR3 reads CASSLTGLLGNTIYF. DNA for the CDR3: TGTGCCAGCAGTTTAACTGGACTCTTGGGAAACACCATATATTTT.

The CDR3 protein is CASSKAPRGTYEQYF. DNA for the CDR3: TGTGCCAGCAGCAAAGCTCCCAGGGGGACCTACGAGCAGTACTTC. The chain is built from TRBV21-1 and TRBJ2-7; TRBD1 was called by the table and not checked on the DNA. TRBV21-1 constitutes a pseudogene. The CDR3 covers 15 residues.

This clone was detected only once. The chain recombines TRBV30 with TRBJ2-2, with a tentative D call TRBD2 (7 bases). V gave up 5 bases and J gave up 0 bases, with 13 bases separating them. Germline CDR1 GTSNPN, CDR2 SVGIG (reference sequence). The CDR3 loop spans 15 amino acids. CDR3 nucleotide sequence: TGTGCCTGGGAGGGGGGGACTCCGAACACCGGGGAGCTGTTTTTT. Residues: CAWEGGTPNTGELFF.

The chain carries TRBV4-2 and TRBJ2-3; 8 nucleotides match TRBD1. The trim removed 5 bases at V and 1 base at J, leaving 5 bases unmatched. The germline CDR1 and CDR2 sequences are LGHNA and YNFKEQ. The CDR3 is 15 amino acids. The CDR3 DNA reads TGTGCCAGCAGCTTAATGACAGGGGGCACAGATACGCAGTATTTT. Translating gives CASSLMTGGTDTQYF.

The J gene is TRBJ2-3, the V gene TRBV15, with TRBD2 matching over 9 bases. After removal of 5 bases from V and 5 bases from J, the junction contained 5 bases not matched to a gene. CDR1 and CDR2 (germline): LNHNV, YYDKDF (reference sequence). The CDR3 has 14 amino acids. The CDR3 DNA is TGTGCCACCAGCTCTAGCGGGGCTCAAGATACGCAGTATTTT. Its translation is CATSSSGAQDTQYF. Full variable domain (outside the CDR3, taken from reference TRBV15 and TRBJ2-3): DAMVIQNPRYQVTQFGKPVTLSCSQTLNHNVMYWYQQKSSQAPKLLFHYYDKDFNNEADTPDNFQSRRPNTSFCFLDIRSPGLGDTAMYLCATSSSGAQDTQYFGPGTRLTVL.

The rearrangement uses TRBV5-4 and TRBJ1-2; 8 bases are a match to TRBD1. This CDR3 has 13 residues. The V gene's germline CDR1 is SGHNT and CDR2 YYREEE (reference sequence). Losses at the gene ends were 2 bases for V and 8 bases for J; bases not matched to a gene: 5. The CDR3: CASSFQGAVGYTF. In nucleotides, the CDR3 is TGTGCCAGCAGCTTTCAGGGGGCGGTGGGCTACACCTTC.

The chain carries TRBV6-1 and TRBJ1-1; 8 positions agree with TRBD1. Trimming took 6 bases from V and 3 from J; bases not matched to a gene: 3. Germline V gene sequence: CDR1 MNHNS, CDR2 SASEGT. The CDR3 sequence is 13 residues long. The CDR3 sequence is CASSADRDTEAFF. CDR3 coding DNA: TGTGCCAGCAGCGCGGACAGGGACACTGAAGCTTTCTTT.